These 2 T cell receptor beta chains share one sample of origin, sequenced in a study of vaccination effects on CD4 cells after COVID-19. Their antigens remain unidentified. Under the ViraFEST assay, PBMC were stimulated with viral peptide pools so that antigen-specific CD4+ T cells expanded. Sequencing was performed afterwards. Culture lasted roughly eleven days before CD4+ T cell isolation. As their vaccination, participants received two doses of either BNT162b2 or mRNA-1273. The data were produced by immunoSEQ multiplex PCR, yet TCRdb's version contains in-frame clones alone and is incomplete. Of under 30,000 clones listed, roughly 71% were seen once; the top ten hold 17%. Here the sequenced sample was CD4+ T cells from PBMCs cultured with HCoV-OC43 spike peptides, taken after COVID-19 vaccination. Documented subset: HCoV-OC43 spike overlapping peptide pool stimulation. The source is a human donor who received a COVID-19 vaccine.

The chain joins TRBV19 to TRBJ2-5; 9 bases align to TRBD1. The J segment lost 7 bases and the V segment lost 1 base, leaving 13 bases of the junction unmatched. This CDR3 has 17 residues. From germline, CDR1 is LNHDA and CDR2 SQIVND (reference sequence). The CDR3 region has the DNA TGTGCCAGTAGTATAGGTCTGGGGACAGGGATATTGGGGACCCAGTACTTC. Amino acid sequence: CASSIGLGTGILGTQYF.

The DNA for the CDR3 is TGTGCCAGCAGCCCCGGAGGGCCGACAGATACGCAGTATTTT. Translation gives CASSPGGPTDTQYF. The chain uses TRBV9 and TRBJ2-3; D is perhaps TRBD2 (6 bases). CDR1 and CDR2 (germline): SGDLS, YYNGEE. CDR3 length: 14 residues. Trimming took 4 bases from V and 3 from J, leaving 12 bases between them.